This T cell receptor beta chain was retrieved from a study of cytomegalovirus exposure and HLA in healthy donors. This CDR3 comprises 16 residues. The germline CDR1 and CDR2 sequences are KGHSH and LQKENI. V was pared by 3 bases and J by 2 bases, with 9 bases of the junction left unmatched. TCRdb's table, derived via immunoSEQ multiplex PCR, lists solely in-frame clones and lacks some. The table shows approximately 200,000 clones, with around 80% occurring only once. Sequenced input: PBMCs. The chain uses TRBV18 and TRBJ2-7, with 8 bases matching TRBD2. This sequence was found in a woman in her thirties in good health and CMV-seronegative. The CDR3 protein is CASSPQHLTSAYEQYF. The CDR3 DNA sequence: TGTGCCAGCTCACCTCAACACTTGACTAGCGCCTACGAGCAGTACTTC.